Listed below are T cell receptor beta chains from one sample, sequenced in a study of response to subunit inactivated influenza vaccine. TCRdb used MiXCR to reprocess the RT-PCR reads, holding one entry per CDR3 protein. The table shows around 570,000 distinct CDR3 sequences, with around 10% occurring only once. This sample also belongs to another study, concerning T cells expressing NK-cell markers.

Sequenced here: PBMCs from blood, sampled on the day of vaccination. All receptors derive from a man aged 45 to 65 who received an inactivated influenza vaccine. Both conserved end residues are part of each CDR3. Fields, in order: J gene, clone size, V gene, D gene, CDR3 DNA, CDR3 protein. The D gene is left open where the match is weak. Not every row has a clone size; where given, it reads once, few, many or a size class.

>TRBJ2-5|few|TRBV10-3|TRBD2
TGTGCCATCAGGATGGGACTAGCGGGGGGAGAGACCCAGTACTTC
CAIRMGLAGGETQYF
>TRBJ2-1|.|TRBV3-1|TRBD1
TGTGCCAGCAGCATGGGGACAGGGTTGGATGAGCAGTTCTTC
CASSMGTGLDEQFF
>TRBJ2-2|.|TRBV19|.
TGTGCCAGTAGTATCGGCAGGGGGGACGGGGAGCTGTTTTTT
CASSIGRGDGELFF
>TRBJ2-3|.|TRBV28|.
TGTGCCAGCAGTTTCCGGGCAACAGATACGCAGTATTTT
CASSFRATDTQYF
>TRBJ1-3|few|TRBV7-2|.
TGTGCCAGCAGCTTAGGACTGCCCTCTGGAAACACCATATATTTT
CASSLGLPSGNTIYF
>TRBJ2-7|few|TRBV9|.
TGTGCCAGCAGCGTAGGGCTAGCAGAACCCTACGAGCAGTACTTC
CASSVGLAEPYEQYF
>TRBJ2-1|few|TRBV11-2|.
TGTGCCAGCAGCCCCATTAGGGGTACCTACAATGAGCAGTTCTTC
CASSPIRGTYNEQFF
>TRBJ2-3|few|TRBV10-3|.
TGTGCCATCCGAAGCGGGAGCACAGATACGCAGTATTTT
CAIRSGSTDTQYF
>TRBJ1-3|few|TRBV30|.
TGTGCCTGGAGTGTAGTCGAGGTGGGGCCTTCTGGAAACACCATATATTTT
CAWSVVEVGPSGNTIYF
>TRBJ2-5|few|TRBV20-1|.
TGCAGTGCTAGAGACCCCAGGCTAGCCGGCGAGACCCAGTACTTC
CSARDPRLAGETQYF
>TRBJ1-5|.|TRBV6-1|.
TGTGCCACCAGCCTCAAAGTTGGCAATCAGCCCCAGCATTTT
CATSLKVGNQPQHF
>TRBJ2-7|few|TRBV29-1|.
TGCAGCGTAGACCACGGGACCTTACGCGAGCAGTACTTC
CSVDHGTLREQYF
>TRBJ2-1|few|TRBV20-1|TRBD2
TGCAGTGCCGACGGACTAGCGTCCAATGAGCAGTTCTTC
CSADGLASNEQFF
>TRBJ2-3|few|TRBV5-1|TRBD2
TGCGCCAGCAGCCCCGAGGCTAGCGGGAGTGGTTGGGTCACAGATACGCAGTATTTT
CASSPEASGSGWVTDTQYF
>TRBJ1-5|many|TRBV12-3/TRBV12-4|.
TGTGCCAGCAGTCCTCAGGGTGGGAGCAATCAGCCCCAGCATTTT
CASSPQGGSNQPQHF
>TRBJ2-3|few|TRBV11-1|.
TGTGCCAGCAGCTTAAATGGAGCCTCCGATACGCAGTATTTT
CASSLNGASDTQYF
>TRBJ2-7|.|TRBV7-3|TRBD2
TGTGCCAGCAGCTTGGGTAGCGGGACGCAGCAGTACTTC
CASSLGSGTQQYF
>TRBJ2-3|few|TRBV20-1|.
TGCAGTGCTAGAATAGACACAGATACGCAGTATTTT
CSARIDTDTQYF
>TRBJ2-2|.|TRBV9|.
TGTGCCAGCGAAGAAGGAAACACCGGGGAGCTGTTTTTT
CASEEGNTGELFF
>TRBJ2-7|.|TRBV15|.
TGTGCCACCAGCGGACCTCGAGTCCTACCCTCCTACGAGCAGTACTTC
CATSGPRVLPSYEQYF
>TRBJ2-3|few|TRBV12-3/TRBV12-4|.
TGTGCCAGCAGTTTTTTTCGCTCCCGGCAGTATTTT
CASSFFRSRQYF
>TRBJ2-5|.|TRBV29-1|.
TGCAGCGTGAATGGGCAAAGGGGAGAGACCCAGTACTTC
CSVNGQRGETQYF
>TRBJ2-7|few|TRBV3-1|TRBD2
TGTGCCAGCAGCCAAGCCTCGTCGGGGGGGCCTCGCGAGCAGTACTTC
CASSQASSGGPREQYF
>TRBJ1-2|few|TRBV10-2|.
TGCGCCAGCAGTGATTCGACATTGTATGGCTACACCTTC
CASSDSTLYGYTF
>TRBJ2-7|.|TRBV10-3|.
TGTGCCCCGGTCCCCTACGAGCAGTACTTC
CAPVPYEQYF
>TRBJ2-7|many|TRBV5-1|.
TGCGCCAGCAGCCCAGGGGGGGGGAACTACGAGCAGTACTTC
CASSPGGGNYEQYF
>TRBJ2-1|few|TRBV27|.
TGTGCCAGCACCACGGGGGTGAGCTCCTACAATGAGCAGTTCTTC
CASTTGVSSYNEQFF
>TRBJ2-2|.|TRBV20-1|.
TGCAGTGCTAGAGATCACAGGGACACCGGGGAGCTGTTTTTT
CSARDHRDTGELFF
>TRBJ2-2|many|TRBV5-1|TRBD2
TGCGCCAGCAGGTGGACTAGCATGTCCACCGGGGAGCTGTTTTTT
CASRWTSMSTGELFF
>TRBJ1-2|few|TRBV28|.
TGTGCCAGCAGTAACACGGGCGGGCTACCAAATGGCTACACCTTC
CASSNTGGLPNGYTF
>TRBJ2-2|few|TRBV20-1|.
TGCAGTGCTAGAGCTACTAGTGAATCGGGCACCGGGGAGCTGTTTTTT
CSARATSESGTGELFF
>TRBJ2-1|few|TRBV5-5|.
TGTGCCAGCAGCCTCCATTGGCGTGGCTATCCCTACAATGAGCAGTTCTTC
CASSLHWRGYPYNEQFF
>TRBJ2-1|many|TRBV7-9|TRBD1
TGTGCCAGCAGCCCTGGGACAGATGAGCAGTTCTTC
CASSPGTDEQFF
>TRBJ1-4|.|TRBV6-2/TRBV6-3|.
TGTGCCAGCAGTCGGGACTTCCTCAATGAAAAACTGTTTTTT
CASSRDFLNEKLFF
>TRBJ2-1|.|TRBV5-1|TRBD2
TGCGCCAGCAGCTTTGAACTAGCGGGAGGTTACAATGAGCAGTTCTTC
CASSFELAGGYNEQFF
>TRBJ2-2|.|TRBV5-1|.
TGCGCCAGCAGCGCGGGACAGCGCACCGGGGAGCTGTTTTTT
CASSAGQRTGELFF
>TRBJ2-3|few|TRBV30|TRBD2
TGTGCCTGGACCCTGCGGGGGGGCCTGGGAGATACGCAGTATTTT
CAWTLRGGLGDTQYF
>TRBJ2-1|few|TRBV10-3|TRBD2
TGTGCCATCAGTCTCCCCCCGACTAGCGAGATTTTCAATGAGCAGTTCTTC
CAISLPPTSEIFNEQFF
>TRBJ2-1|few|TRBV13|TRBD2
TGTGCCAGCATTCTGGCGGGAGCGTCCTACAATGAGCAGTTCTTC
CASILAGASYNEQFF
>TRBJ2-1|.|TRBV4-1|.
TGCGCCAGCAGCCAAGACTCAACCTACAATGAGCAGTTCTTC
CASSQDSTYNEQFF
>TRBJ1-4|.|TRBV6-5|.
TGTGCCAGCAGTTACTCCCCCAATCTTCGTGAAAAACTGTTTTTT
CASSYSPNLREKLFF
>TRBJ2-2|.|TRBV5-1|.
TGCGCCAGCAGCCTTGGGCCCCGGGCCGGCACCGGGGAGCTGTTTTTT
CASSLGPRAGTGELFF